This T cell receptor beta chain was identified in a study of neurological immune-mediated disorders. General study points: CDR3 amino acid sequences of expanded clones were not shared across subjects, a result suggesting private repertoires in all groups.

A word on this clonotype: Its antigen remains unknown.

Trimming took 5 bases from V and 3 from J, leaving 16 bases between them. The CDR3 consists of 15 residues. The germline gives CDR1 KGHSH, CDR2 LQKENI. The time point: technical triplicate 1. The method for making cDNA was 5'RACE, and it used 10-nucleotide random UMIs. TCRdb itself ran the 5' RACE reads through MiXCR, one entry per CDR3 protein. The sample has about 38,000 distinct CDR3 sequences; more than 9.5% are singletons. The sample consisted of PBMCs. The chain has TRBV18 and TRBJ1-1; D remains ambiguous. This receptor was identified in a man aged 60 to 75 with HTLV-1-associated myelopathy (HAM/TSP). CDR3 sequence: CASSGRTGGDTEAFF. The DNA of the CDR3 is TGTGCCAGCTCAGGACGGACGGGAGGTGACACTGAAGCTTTCTTT.